Included here is one TCR beta chain sequence, with context. Its antigen is not known. Unique molecular identifiers were attached to individual cDNA molecules during library preparation. TCRdb processed the RACE reads anew with MiXCR; each CDR3 protein has one entry. The sample consists of about 130,000 distinct CDR3 sequences, about 9.4% of them appearing once. This specimen belongs to a study of human T cells and chemical hapten exposure. Study overall: Among samples, TCR yields varied mainly because of small differences in pooled library volume. Study-wide results and limits: After DPC sensitization, TCRs above 1 in 1000 frequency showed no change.

V lost 5 bases and J lost 3; bases outside the gene matches: 7. This CDR3 contains 15 residues. Germline V gene sequence: CDR1 SGHRS, CDR2 YFSETQ. Time point given: healthy volunteer bleed at 2 weeks. RNA extraction used unfractionated whole blood as the source of total RNA. V usage is TRBV5-1 and J usage is TRBJ2-5; TRBD1 aligns across 10 bases. Sequencing was performed on whole blood. The TCR originated in a male donor in good health. Some clones in this sample may be carry-over from other donors' samples. In nucleotides, the CDR3 is TGCGCCAGCAGTTTGATGGGGACAGGGGAAGAGACCCAGTACTTC. Its translation: CASSLMGTGEETQYF.